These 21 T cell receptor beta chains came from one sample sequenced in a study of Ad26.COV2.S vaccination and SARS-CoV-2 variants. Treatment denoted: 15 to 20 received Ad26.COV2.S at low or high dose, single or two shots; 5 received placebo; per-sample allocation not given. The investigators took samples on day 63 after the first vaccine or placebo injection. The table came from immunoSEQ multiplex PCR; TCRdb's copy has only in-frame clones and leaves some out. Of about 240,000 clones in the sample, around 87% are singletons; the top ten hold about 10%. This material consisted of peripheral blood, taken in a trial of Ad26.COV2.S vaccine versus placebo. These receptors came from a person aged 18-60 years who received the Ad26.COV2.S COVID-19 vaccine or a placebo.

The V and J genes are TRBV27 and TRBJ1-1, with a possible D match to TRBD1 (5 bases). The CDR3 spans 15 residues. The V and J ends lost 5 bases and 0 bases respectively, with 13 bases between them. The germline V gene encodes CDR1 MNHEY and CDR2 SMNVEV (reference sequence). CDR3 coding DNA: TGTGCCAGCAGTCCGTTCGGGACGGTGAACACTGAAGCTTTCTTT. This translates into CASSPFGTVNTEAFF.

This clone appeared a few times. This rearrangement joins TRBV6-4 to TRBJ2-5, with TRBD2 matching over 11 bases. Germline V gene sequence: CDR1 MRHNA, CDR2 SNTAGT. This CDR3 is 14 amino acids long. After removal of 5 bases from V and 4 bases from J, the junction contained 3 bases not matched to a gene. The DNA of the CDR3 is TGTGCCAGCAGTCCTCTAGCGGGGGGAGAGACCCAGTACTTC. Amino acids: CASSPLAGGETQYF.

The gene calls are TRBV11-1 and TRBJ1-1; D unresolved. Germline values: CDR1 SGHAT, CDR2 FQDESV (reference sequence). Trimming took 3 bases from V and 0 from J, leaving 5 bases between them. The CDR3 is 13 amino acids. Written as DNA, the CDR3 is TGTGCCAGCAGCTTCATGATGAACACTGAAGCTTTCTTT. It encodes CASSFMMNTEAFF.

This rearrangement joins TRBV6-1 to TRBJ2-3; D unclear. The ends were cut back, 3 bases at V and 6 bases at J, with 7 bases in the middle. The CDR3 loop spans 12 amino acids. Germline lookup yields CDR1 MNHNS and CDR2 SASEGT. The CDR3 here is CASSDIGDTQYF. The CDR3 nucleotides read TGTGCCAGCAGTGACATAGGCGATACGCAGTATTTT.

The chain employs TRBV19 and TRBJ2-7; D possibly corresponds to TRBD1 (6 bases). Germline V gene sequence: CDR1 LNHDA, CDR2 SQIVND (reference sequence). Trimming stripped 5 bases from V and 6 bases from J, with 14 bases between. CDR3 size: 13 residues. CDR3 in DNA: TGTGCCAGTAGTTCCGCTGGGGGCGCCGAGCAGTACTTC. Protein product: CASSSAGGAEQYF.

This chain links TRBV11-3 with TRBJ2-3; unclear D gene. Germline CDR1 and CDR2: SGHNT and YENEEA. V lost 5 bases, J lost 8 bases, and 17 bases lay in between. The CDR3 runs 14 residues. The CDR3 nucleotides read TGTGCCAGCAGCGACGGGCAAATCGGCGGTACGCAGTATTTT. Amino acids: CASSDGQIGGTQYF.

Here the CDR3 reads CASSHDWASGVGTDTQYF. In DNA, the CDR3 is TGTGCCAGCAGCCACGACTGGGCTAGCGGGGTTGGCACAGATACGCAGTATTTT. The rearrangement links TRBV4-2 to TRBJ2-3; 9 bases line up with TRBD2. Germline CDR1 LGHNA, CDR2 YNFKEQ. This CDR3 is 18 amino acids long. With V trimmed by 3 bases and J by 1 base, 11 bases remained unmatched.

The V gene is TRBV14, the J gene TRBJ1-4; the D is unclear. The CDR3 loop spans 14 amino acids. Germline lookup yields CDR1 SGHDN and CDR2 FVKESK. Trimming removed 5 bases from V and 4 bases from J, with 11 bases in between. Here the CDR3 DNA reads TGTGCCAGCAGCACCGGCGTCTTTAATGAAAAACTGTTTTTT. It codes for CASSTGVFNEKLFF.

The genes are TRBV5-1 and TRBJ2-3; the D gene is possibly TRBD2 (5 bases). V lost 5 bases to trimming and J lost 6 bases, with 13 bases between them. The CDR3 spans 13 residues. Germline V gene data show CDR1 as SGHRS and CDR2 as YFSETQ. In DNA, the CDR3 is TGCGCCAGCAGTGCCCTAGCCGGCGATACGCAGTATTTT. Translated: CASSALAGDTQYF.

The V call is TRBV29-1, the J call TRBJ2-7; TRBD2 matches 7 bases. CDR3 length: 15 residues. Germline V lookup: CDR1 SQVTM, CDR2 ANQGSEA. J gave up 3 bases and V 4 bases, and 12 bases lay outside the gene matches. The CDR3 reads CSVAGGLGPNYEQYF. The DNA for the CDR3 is TGCAGCGTTGCGGGGGGTCTAGGTCCAAACTACGAGCAGTACTTC.

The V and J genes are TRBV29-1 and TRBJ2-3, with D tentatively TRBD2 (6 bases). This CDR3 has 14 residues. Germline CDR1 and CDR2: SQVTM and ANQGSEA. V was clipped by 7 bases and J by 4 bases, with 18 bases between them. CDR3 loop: CSALDGTPADTQYF. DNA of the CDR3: TGCAGCGCACTCGACGGGACTCCGGCAGATACGCAGTATTTT.

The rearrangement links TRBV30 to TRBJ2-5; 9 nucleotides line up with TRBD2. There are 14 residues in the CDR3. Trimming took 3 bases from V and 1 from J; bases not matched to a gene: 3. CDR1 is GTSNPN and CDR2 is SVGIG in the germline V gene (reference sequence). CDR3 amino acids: CAWRTSGFQETQYF. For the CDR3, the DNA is TGTGCCTGGAGAACTAGCGGGTTCCAAGAGACCCAGTACTTC.

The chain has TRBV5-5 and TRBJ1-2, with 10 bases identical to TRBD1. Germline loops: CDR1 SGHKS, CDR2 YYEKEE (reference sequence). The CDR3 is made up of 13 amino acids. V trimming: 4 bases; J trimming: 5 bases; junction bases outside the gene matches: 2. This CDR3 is CASSPGQGYGYTF. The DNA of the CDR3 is TGTGCCAGCAGCCCGGGACAGGGGTATGGCTACACCTTC.

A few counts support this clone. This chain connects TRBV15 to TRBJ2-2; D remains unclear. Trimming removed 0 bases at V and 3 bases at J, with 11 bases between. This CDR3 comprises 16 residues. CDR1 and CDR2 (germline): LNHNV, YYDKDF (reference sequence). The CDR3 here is CATSRDSSSHTGELFF. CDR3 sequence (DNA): TGTGCCACCAGCAGAGATTCCAGTTCTCACACCGGGGAGCTGTTTTTT.

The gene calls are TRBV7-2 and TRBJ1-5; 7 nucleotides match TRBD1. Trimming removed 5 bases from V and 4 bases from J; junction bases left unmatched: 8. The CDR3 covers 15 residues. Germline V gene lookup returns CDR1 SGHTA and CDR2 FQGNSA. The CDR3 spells CASSTRQGLNQPQHF. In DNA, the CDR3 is TGTGCCAGCAGCACCCGACAGGGTTTGAATCAGCCCCAGCATTTT. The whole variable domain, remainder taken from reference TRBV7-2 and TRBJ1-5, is GAGVSQSPSNKVTEKGKDVELRCDPISGHTALYWYRQSLGQGLEFLIYFQGNSAPDKSGLPSDRFSAERTGGSVSTLTIQRTQQEDSAVYLCASSTRQGLNQPQHFGDGTRLSIL.

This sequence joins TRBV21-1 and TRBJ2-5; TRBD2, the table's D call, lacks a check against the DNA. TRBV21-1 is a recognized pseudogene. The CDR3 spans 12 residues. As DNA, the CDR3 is TGTGCCAGCAGCATTCTCCCAGAGACCCAGTACTTC. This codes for CASSILPETQYF.

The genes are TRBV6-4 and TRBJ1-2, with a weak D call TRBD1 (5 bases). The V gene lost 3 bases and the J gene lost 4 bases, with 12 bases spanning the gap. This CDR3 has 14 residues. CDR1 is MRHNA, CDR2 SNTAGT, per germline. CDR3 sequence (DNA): TGTGCCAGCAGTGAGAGACAGCTCACCTATGGCTACACCTTC. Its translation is CASSERQLTYGYTF.

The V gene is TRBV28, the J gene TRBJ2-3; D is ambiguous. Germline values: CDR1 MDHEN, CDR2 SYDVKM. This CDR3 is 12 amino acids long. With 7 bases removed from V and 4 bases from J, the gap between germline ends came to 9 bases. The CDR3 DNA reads TGTGCCAGCACCGATCCCGCAGATACGCAGTATTTT. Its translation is CASTDPADTQYF. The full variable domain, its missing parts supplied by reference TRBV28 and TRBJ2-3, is DVKVTQSSRYLVKRTGEKVFLECVQDMDHENMFWYRQDPGLGLRLIYFSYDVKMKEKGDIPEGYSVSREKKERFSLILESASTNQTSMYLCASTDPADTQYFGPGTRLTVL.

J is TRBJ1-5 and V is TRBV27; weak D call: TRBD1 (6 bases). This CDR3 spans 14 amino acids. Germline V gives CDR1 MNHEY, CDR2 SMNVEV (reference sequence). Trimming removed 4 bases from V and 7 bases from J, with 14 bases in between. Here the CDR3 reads CASSSRDTGQPQHF. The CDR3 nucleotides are TGTGCCAGCAGTTCGCGGGACACAGGGCAGCCCCAGCATTTT.

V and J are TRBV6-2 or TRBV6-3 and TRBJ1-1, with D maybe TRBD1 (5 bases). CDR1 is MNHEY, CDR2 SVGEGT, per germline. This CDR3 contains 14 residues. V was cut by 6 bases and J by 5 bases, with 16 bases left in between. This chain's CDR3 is CASSIITPGTEAFF. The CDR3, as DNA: TGTGCCAGCAGCATTATAACTCCAGGGACTGAAGCTTTCTTT.

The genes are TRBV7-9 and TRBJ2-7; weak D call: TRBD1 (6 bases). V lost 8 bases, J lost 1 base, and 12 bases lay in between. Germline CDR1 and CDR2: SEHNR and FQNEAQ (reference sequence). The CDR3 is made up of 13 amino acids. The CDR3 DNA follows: TGTGCCAGCCTACGTACAGGGTCCTACGAGCAGTACTTC. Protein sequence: CASLRTGSYEQYF.